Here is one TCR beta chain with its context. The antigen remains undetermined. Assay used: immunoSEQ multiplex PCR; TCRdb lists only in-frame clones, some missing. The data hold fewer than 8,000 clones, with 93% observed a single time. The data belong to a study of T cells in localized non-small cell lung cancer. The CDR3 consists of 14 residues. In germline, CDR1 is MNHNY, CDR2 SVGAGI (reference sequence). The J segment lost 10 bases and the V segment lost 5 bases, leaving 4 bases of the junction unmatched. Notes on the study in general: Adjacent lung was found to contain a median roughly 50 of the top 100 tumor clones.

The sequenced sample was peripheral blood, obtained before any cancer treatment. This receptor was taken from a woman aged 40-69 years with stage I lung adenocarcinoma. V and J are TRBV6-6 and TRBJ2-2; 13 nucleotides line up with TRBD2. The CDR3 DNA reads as TGTGCCAGCAGTACTAGCGGGGGGGAGGAGGAGCTGTTTTTT. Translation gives CASSTSGGEEELFF.